Included here is one T cell receptor (beta chain) sequence, with context. The antigen it binds to is not known. Qualities for individual bases were not recorded, and no much larger clone is one base off. These data belong to a study of blood T cell repertoires in COVID-19 (dated by TCRdb to about 2020). About the full investigation: Samples from collaborators originated in the United States, Italy and Spain and spanned both the acute and convalescent phases of COVID-19. Deeply sampled blood TCRbeta repertoires from subjects exposed to, actively infected with, or recovered from COVID-19 were included in the dataset. Where HLA class I and class II types were available, the types were taken from metadata supplied by the sample provider, not from assay-based typing. Sample metadata almost always included a de-identified subject ID, COVID-19 status, age in years and sex. Samples came from the ongoing ImmuneRACE study (first 160 participants) plus 1,254 subjects from 6 global collaborators. The repertoires were released in a freely available public database meant as a resource for research on the immune response to SARS-CoV-2. The material from the prospective study consisted of cDNA or gDNA derived from T cells, B-cell-depleted T cells, or PBMCs.

The collaborating institutions used their own protocols to collect whole blood in K2EDTA tubes. For TCRbeta analysis, collaborators shipped samples as frozen whole blood, isolated PBMCs, or DNA extracted from either of those sample types. General conclusions and limits of the study: Clinical and demographic metadata were provided uncurated, with the amount varying by source and participant.

There are 16 amino acids in the CDR3, from cysteine to phenylalanine inclusive. CDR3 DNA is the only sequence kept; it has 48 bases, read in frame from the first base. V has 3 bases trimmed and J has 4 bases trimmed; junction bases matching no gene number 8. Taken from the germline V gene, the CDR1 and CDR2 loops are SGDLS and YYNGEE. TCRbeta CDR3 regions were amplified from genomic DNA by means of the immunoSEQ Assay, a bias-controlled multiplex PCR. In the authors' own workflow: The number of nucleated cells in each sample was estimated by amplification of reference gene primers within the assay. To quantify the absolute abundance of each unique TCRbeta CDR3 rearrangement, sequence reads were collapsed and filtered. Productive Simpson clonality was computed per sample as the square root of Simpson's diversity index over productive rearrangements. TCRdb took over this immuneACCESS table, retaining in-frame rearrangements with V and J assigned. Such tables are incomplete; in checked studies, under half of the missing clones stem from an unresolved V gene, and the remainder is unexplained. The V and J calls and clone size are taken from that table; D and trimming were inferred from the DNA. Within this sample are about 280,000 clones, with over 75% of them counted one time only. The ten largest clonotypes hold almost 9.5% of the sample.

The sequence derives from a man between 18 and 35 years old with active or convalescent COVID-19. The chain is made from TRBV9 and TRBJ2-3; the central 10 bases match TRBD2. Sequencing was performed on peripheral blood. The base sequence is TGTGCCAGCAGCGCAGTTGATCTAGCGGGGGCAGATACGCAGTATTTT. This sequence encodes CASSAVDLAGADTQYF. Here the CDR3 is joined to the reference TRBV9 and TRBJ2-3 genes, and the full variable domain is: DSGVTQTPKHLITATGQRVTLRCSPRSGDLSVYWYQQSLDQGLQFLIQYYNGEERAKGNILERFSAQQFPDLHSELNLSSLELGDSALYFCASSAVDLAGADTQYFGPGTRLTVL.